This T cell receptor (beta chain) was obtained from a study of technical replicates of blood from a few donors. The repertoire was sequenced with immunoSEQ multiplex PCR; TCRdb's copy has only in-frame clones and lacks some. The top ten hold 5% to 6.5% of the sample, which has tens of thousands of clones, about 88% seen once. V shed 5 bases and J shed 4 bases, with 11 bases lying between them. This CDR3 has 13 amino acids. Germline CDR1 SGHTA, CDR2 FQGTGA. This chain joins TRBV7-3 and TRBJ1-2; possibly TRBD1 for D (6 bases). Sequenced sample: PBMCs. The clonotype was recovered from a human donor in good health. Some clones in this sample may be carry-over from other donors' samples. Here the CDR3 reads CASSPTGSYGYTF. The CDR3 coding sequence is TGTGCCAGCAGCCCAACAGGGAGCTATGGCTACACCTTC.